These 6 T cell receptor beta chains were all obtained from the same sample, sequenced in a study of T cell repertoires in cytomegalovirus infection. TCRdb reanalysed the reads using MiXCR and keeps one entry per CDR3 protein. Seen here are about 180,000 distinct CDR3 sequences, under 15% observed once, and the top ten hold 27%. Sequenced input: PBMCs. All receptors derive from a human donor in good health (CMV status not recorded). Some clones in this sample may be carry-over from other donors' samples.

The chain joins TRBV15 to TRBJ2-5; D is uncertain. V dropped 5 bases and J dropped 0 bases, with 7 bases sitting between them. This CDR3 comprises 13 residues. Looked up from germline, CDR1 is LNHNV and CDR2 is YYDKDF (reference sequence). The CDR3 DNA reads as TGTGCCACCAGCGCCGACTACCAAGAGACCCAGTACTTC. Encoded protein: CATSADYQETQYF.

This clonotype was observed many times. V and J are TRBV28 and TRBJ2-1, with a tentative D call TRBD1 (6 bases). Germline CDR1 reads MDHEN; CDR2 reads SYDVKM. The CDR3 contains 14 residues. V lost 2 bases and J 7 bases, leaving 12 bases between the germline ends. DNA of the CDR3: TGTGCCAGCAGTTTAGGGGGCCAGGCGAATGAGCAGTTCTTC. Translation: CASSLGGQANEQFF.

In this sample, this clonotype turned up many times. The CDR3 nucleotides read TGTGCCAGCAGCCTAAGGGGGAACAGCCCTTATAGCAATCAGCCCCAGCATTTT. Translating it yields CASSLRGNSPYSNQPQHF. The genes are TRBV7-2 and TRBJ1-5; a possible D gene is TRBD1 (6 bases). This CDR3 region has 18 residues. The germline gives CDR1 SGHTA, CDR2 FQGNSA. V was clipped by 5 bases and J by 0 bases, with 20 bases between them. Full variable domain (rest looked up from reference TRBV7-2 and TRBJ1-5): GAGVSQSPSNKVTEKGKDVELRCDPISGHTALYWYRQSLGQGLEFLIYFQGNSAPDKSGLPSDRFSAERTGGSVSTLTIQRTQQEDSAVYLCASSLRGNSPYSNQPQHFGDGTRLSIL.

At least ten counts were recorded for this clonotype. The rearrangement joins TRBV7-2 to TRBJ1-3; 7 bases are a match to TRBD1. The CDR3 runs 14 residues. Germline-derived CDR1 and CDR2 are SGHTA and FQGNSA. Unmatched junction bases numbered 7, after V lost 7 bases and J lost 4 bases. CDR3 nucleotide sequence: TGTGCCAGCACCGAGGGGGCTTCAGGAAACACCATATATTTT. Amino acid sequence: CASTEGASGNTIYF.

This clonotype has just a few counts. The J gene is TRBJ1-1, the V gene TRBV9; 7 bases fit TRBD1. This CDR3 has 15 residues. V shed 3 bases and J 5 bases; nucleotides not matched to a gene: 10. Germline V gene sequence: CDR1 SGDLS, CDR2 YYNGEE. The CDR3 DNA is TGTGCCAGCAGCGCCCACCAGGGGGTCGGTACTGAAGCTTTCTTT. Amino acid sequence: CASSAHQGVGTEAFF.

The CDR3 reads CASRAGQGKDTQYF. The DNA for the CDR3 is TGTGCCAGCAGAGCGGGCCAGGGCAAGGATACGCAGTATTTT. This chain links TRBV2 with TRBJ2-3; tentative D call: TRBD2 (6 bases). The germline V gene encodes CDR1 SNHLY and CDR2 FYNNEI. The V end lost 6 bases, the J end lost 6 bases, and 16 bases lay between the germline ends. This CDR3 comprises 14 residues.